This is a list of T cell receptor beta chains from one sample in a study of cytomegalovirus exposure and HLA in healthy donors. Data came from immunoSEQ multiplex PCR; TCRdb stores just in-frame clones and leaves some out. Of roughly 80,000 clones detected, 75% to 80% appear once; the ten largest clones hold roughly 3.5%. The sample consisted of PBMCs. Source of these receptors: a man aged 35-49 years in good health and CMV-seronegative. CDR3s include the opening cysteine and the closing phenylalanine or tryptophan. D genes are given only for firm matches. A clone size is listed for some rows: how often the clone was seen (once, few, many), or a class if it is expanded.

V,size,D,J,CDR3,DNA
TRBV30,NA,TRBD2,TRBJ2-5,CACTGTSGFQETQYF,TGTGCCTGTACCGGGACTAGCGGCTTCCAAGAGACCCAGTACTTC
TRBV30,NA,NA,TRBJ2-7,CAWIPAGNYEQYF,TGTGCCTGGATCCCGGCAGGGAACTACGAGCAGTACTTC
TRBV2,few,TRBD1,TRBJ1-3,CASSRGRGSLSGNTIYF,TGTGCCAGCAGTCGGGGCAGGGGGTCGCTATCGGGAAACACCATATATTTT
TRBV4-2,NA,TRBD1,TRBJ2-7,CASSPTGAASEQYF,TGTGCCAGCAGCCCGACAGGGGCTGCGAGCGAGCAGTACTTC
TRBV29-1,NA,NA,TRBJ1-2,CSVVLGARVGYTF,TGCAGCGTTGTCTTGGGGGCTCGGGTTGGCTACACCTTC
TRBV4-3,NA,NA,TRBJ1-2,CASSQGDSTNYGYTF,TGCGCCAGCAGCCAAGGCGACAGCACTAACTATGGCTACACCTTC
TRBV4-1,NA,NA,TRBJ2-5,CASSQVVRGQETQYF,TGCGCCAGCAGCCAAGTAGTACGCGGTCAGGAGACCCAGTACTTC
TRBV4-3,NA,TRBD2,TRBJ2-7,CASSQATRGFTGRAYEQYF,TGCGCCAGCAGCCAGGCTACGAGGGGGTTTACCGGGAGGGCCTACGAGCAGTACTTC
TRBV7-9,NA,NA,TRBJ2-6,CSSSVAPGQKSSGANVLTF,TGTTCCAGCAGCGTAGCCCCGGGACAAAAGAGCTCTGGGGCCAACGTCCTGACTTTC
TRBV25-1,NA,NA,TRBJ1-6,CASMGMLGPSSYNSPLHF,TGTGCCAGCATGGGGATGTTGGGGCCGAGCTCCTATAATTCACCCCTCCACTTT
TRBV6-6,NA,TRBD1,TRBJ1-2,CASSYSSGTGERYTF,TGTGCCAGCAGTTACTCCAGCGGGACAGGGGAACGCTACACCTTC
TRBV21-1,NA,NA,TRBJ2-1,CASSKVQGKSSYNEQFF,TGTGCCAGCAGCAAAGTACAGGGTAAGAGCTCCTACAATGAGCAGTTCTTC
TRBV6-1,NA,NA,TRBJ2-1,CASTKSYNEQFF,TGTGCCAGCACAAAATCCTACAATGAGCAGTTCTTC
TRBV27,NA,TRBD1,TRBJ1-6,CASSLTGGAGIGNSPLHF,TGTGCCAGCAGCCTCACAGGGGGCGCCGGTATTGGAAATTCACCCCTCCACTTT
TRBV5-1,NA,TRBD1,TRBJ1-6,CASSVGQGAVGSPLHF,TGCGCCAGCAGCGTGGGACAGGGGGCTGTTGGATCACCCCTCCACTTT
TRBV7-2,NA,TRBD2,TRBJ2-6,CASSLRGGISGANVLTF,TGTGCCAGCAGCTTACGGGGGGGTATCTCTGGGGCCAACGTCCTGACTTTC
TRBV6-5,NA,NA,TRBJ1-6,CASSVGLQALHF,TGTGCCAGCAGCGTCGGACTCCAGGCCCTCCACTTT
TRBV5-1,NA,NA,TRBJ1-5,CASSPYAGEPQPQHF,TGCGCCAGCAGCCCCTATGCGGGTGAGCCACAGCCCCAGCATTTT
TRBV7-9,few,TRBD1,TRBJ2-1,CASSSDRGAYNEQFF,TGTGCCAGCAGCTCGGACAGGGGAGCCTACAATGAGCAGTTCTTC
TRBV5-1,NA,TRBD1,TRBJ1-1,CASSRQGATGTEAFF,TGCGCCAGCAGCCGTCAGGGGGCAACAGGTACTGAAGCTTTCTTT
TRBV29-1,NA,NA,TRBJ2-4,CSVVTPSGNIQYF,TGCAGCGTTGTAACTCCCTCCGGGAACATTCAGTACTTC
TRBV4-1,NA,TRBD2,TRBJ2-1,CASSQESAGGPYNEQFF,TGCGCCAGCAGCCAAGAGTCAGCGGGGGGGCCCTACAATGAGCAGTTCTTC
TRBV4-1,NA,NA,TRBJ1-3,CASSPSVLSNTIYF,TGCGCCAGCAGCCCGAGCGTATTAAGCAACACCATATATTTT
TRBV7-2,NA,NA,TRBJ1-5,CASSLQGNGQPQHF,TGTGCCAGCAGCTTGCAAGGTAACGGGCAGCCCCAGCATTTT
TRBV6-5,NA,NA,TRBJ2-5,CASSYSGGLQETQYF,TGTGCCAGCAGTTACTCTGGCGGACTCCAAGAGACCCAGTACTTC
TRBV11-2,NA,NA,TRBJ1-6,CASSLERGRGYYNSPLHF,TGTGCCAGCAGCTTAGAGCGGGGTCGCGGGTACTATAATTCACCCCTCCACTTT
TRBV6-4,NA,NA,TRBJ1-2,CASSDSRLRGGYYGYTF,TGTGCCAGCAGTGACTCGAGGTTACGCGGGGGATACTATGGCTACACCTTC
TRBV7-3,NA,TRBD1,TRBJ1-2,CASSSGTGANYGYTF,TGTGCCAGCAGCTCCGGGACAGGGGCTAACTATGGCTACACCTTC
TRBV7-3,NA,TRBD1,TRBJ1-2,CASSPGQPNYGYTF,TGTGCCAGCAGCCCGGGACAGCCAAACTATGGCTACACCTTC
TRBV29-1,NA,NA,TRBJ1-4,CSGRAGPSDNEKLFF,TGCAGCGGTAGAGCGGGGCCCTCGGACAATGAAAAACTGTTTTTT
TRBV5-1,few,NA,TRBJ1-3,CASSLDPTLSGNTIYF,TGCGCCAGCAGCTTGGATCCGACACTCTCTGGAAACACCATATATTTT
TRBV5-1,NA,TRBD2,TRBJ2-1,CASSFPASGGGNEQFF,TGCGCCAGCAGCTTCCCTGCTAGCGGGGGGGGTAATGAGCAGTTCTTC
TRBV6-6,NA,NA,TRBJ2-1,CASKQGSSYNEQFF,TGTGCCAGCAAGCAGGGGAGCTCCTACAATGAGCAGTTCTTC
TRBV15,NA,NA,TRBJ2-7,CATSRGAGYEQYF,TGTGCCACCAGCAGAGGGGCAGGCTACGAGCAGTACTTC
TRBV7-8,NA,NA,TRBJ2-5,CASSTRRPATGGAQETQYF,TGTGCCAGCAGCACCCGACGACCCGCGACTGGCGGGGCTCAAGAGACCCAGTACTTC
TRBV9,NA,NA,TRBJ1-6,CASSPGGGPNSPLHF,TGTGCCAGCAGCCCCGGGGGGGGACCAAATTCACCCCTCCACTTT
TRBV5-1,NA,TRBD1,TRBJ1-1,CASSLGFGTANTEAFF,TGCGCCAGCAGCTTGGGCTTCGGGACAGCAAACACTGAAGCTTTCTTT
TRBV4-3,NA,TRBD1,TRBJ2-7,CASSLGQGGTYEQYF,TGCGCCAGCAGTCTCGGACAGGGGGGCACCTACGAGCAGTACTTC
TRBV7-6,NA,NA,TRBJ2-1,CASSLGRGEQFF,TGTGCCAGCAGCTTAGGGAGGGGTGAGCAGTTCTTC
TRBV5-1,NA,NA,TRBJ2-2,CASSLLNTGELFF,TGCGCCAGCAGCCTTTTAAACACCGGGGAGCTGTTTTTT
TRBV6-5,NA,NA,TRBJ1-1,CASSSRRGVEAFF,TGTGCCAGCAGTTCCCGCCGTGGAGTTGAAGCTTTCTTT